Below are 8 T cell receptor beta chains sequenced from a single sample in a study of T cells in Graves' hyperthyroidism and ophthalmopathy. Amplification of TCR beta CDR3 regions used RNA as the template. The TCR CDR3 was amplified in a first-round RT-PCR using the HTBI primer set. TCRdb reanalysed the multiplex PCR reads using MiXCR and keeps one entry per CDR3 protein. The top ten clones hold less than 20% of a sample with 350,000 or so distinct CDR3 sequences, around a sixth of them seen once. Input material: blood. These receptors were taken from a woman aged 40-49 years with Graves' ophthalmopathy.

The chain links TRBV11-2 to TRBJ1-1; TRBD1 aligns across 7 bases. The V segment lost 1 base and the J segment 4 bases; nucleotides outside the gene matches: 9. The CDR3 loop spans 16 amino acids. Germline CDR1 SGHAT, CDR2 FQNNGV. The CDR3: CASSLGGARGSTEAFF. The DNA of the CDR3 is TGTGCCAGCAGCTTAGGGGGTGCCAGGGGGAGCACTGAAGCTTTCTTT.

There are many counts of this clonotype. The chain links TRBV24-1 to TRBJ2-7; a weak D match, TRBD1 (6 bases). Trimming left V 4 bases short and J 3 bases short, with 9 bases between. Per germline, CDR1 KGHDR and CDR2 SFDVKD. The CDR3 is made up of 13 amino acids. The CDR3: CATSEPGHYEQYF. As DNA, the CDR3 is TGTGCCACCAGTGAACCGGGACACTACGAGCAGTACTTC.

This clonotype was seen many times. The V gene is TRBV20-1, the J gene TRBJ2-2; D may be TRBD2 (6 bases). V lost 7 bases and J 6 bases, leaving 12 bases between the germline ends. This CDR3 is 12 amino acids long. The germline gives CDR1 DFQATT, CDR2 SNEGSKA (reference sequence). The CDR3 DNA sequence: TGCAGTGTTCGCCCTAGCGCCGGGGAGCTGTTTTTT. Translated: CSVRPSAGELFF.

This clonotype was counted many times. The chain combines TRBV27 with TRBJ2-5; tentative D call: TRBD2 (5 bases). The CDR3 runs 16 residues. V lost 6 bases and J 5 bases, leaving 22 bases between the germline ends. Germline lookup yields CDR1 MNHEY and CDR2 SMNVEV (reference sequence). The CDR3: CASRPVFGILGETQYF. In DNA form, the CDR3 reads TGTGCCAGCAGACCAGTTTTCGGGATCTTAGGGGAGACCCAGTACTTC.

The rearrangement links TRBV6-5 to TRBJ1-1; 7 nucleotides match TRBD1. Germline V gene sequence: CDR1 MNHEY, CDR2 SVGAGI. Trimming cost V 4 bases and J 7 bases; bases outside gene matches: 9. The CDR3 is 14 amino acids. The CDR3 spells CASSLHEGGGEAFF. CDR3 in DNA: TGTGCCAGCAGTTTACATGAAGGGGGCGGTGAAGCTTTCTTT.

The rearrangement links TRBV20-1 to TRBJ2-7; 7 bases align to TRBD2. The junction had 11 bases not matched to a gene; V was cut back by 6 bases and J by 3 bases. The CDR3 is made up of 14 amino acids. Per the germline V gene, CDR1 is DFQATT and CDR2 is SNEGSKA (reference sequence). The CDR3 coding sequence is TGCAGTGCGATGGGGGGGGTGGGTCACTACGAGCAGTACTTC. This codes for CSAMGGVGHYEQYF.

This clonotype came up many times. CDR3 coding DNA: TGTGCCATCAGGGACGGCATTTCACCCCTCCACTTT. Its protein product is CAIRDGISPLHF. The V call is TRBV6-1, the J call TRBJ1-6, with D tentatively TRBD1 (5 bases). The CDR3 has 12 amino acids. Between the trimmed V and J ends, which lost 10 bases and 9 bases, there was a span of 13 bases. Germline assignment: CDR1 MNHNS and CDR2 SASEGT.

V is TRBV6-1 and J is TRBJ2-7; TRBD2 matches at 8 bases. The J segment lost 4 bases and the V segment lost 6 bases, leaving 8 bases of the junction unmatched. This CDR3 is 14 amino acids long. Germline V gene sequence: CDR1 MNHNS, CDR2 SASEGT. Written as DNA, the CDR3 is TGTGCCAGCAGGGGAGCGGGAGATATTTACGAGCAGTACTTC. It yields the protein CASRGAGDIYEQYF.